What follows are 28 T cell receptor beta chains derived from one specimen sequenced in a study of HIV-infected patients and healthy controls. One entry per CDR3 protein results from TCRdb running MiXCR on the 5' RACE reads. The sample holds around 64,000 distinct CDR3 sequences, approximately 15% seen once. What was sequenced was CD4+ T cells from blood. The receptors originated from a human donor in good health.

CDR3 amino acids: CSASGDRDYGYTF. CDR3 coding DNA: TGCAGTGCTAGTGGTGACAGGGACTATGGCTACACCTTC. The chain employs TRBV20-1 and TRBJ1-2, with 7 bases fitting TRBD1. There are 13 residues in the CDR3. Trimming at V came to 3 bases and at J to 3 bases, leaving 4 bases not matched to a gene. CDR1 and CDR2 (germline): DFQATT, SNEGSKA (reference sequence).

This clonotype has ten or more counts. The chain links TRBV7-2 to TRBJ2-1; TRBD1 matches 7 bases. Germline trimming cut 5 bases from V and 4 bases from J; bases unmatched to any gene: 8. This CDR3 contains 15 residues. In germline, CDR1 is SGHTA, CDR2 FQGNSA. The CDR3 is CASSLRQGTYNEQFF. As DNA, the CDR3 is TGTGCCAGCAGCCTCCGACAGGGAACTTACAATGAGCAGTTCTTC.

The chain carries TRBV6-5 and TRBJ2-2, with D perhaps assigned TRBD1 or TRBD2 (6 bases each). V lost 2 bases to trimming and J lost 7 bases, with 8 bases between them. The CDR3 runs to 13 residues. Germline CDR1 reads MNHEY; CDR2 reads SVGAGI. The CDR3 nucleotides are TGTGCCAGCAGTTACGGGGGGCACGGGGAGCTGTTTTTT. Amino acid sequence: CASSYGGHGELFF.

The chain is built from TRBV29-1 and TRBJ1-1; TRBD1 aligns across 7 bases. Unmatched junction bases numbered 10, after V lost 8 bases and J lost 4 bases. The CDR3 is 13 residues long. Germline-derived CDR1 and CDR2 are SQVTM and ANQGSEA. The CDR3 protein is CSILDRWVTEAFF. For the CDR3, the DNA is TGCAGCATATTGGACAGGTGGGTCACTGAAGCTTTCTTT.

The chain couples TRBV29-1 to TRBJ1-4; 7 bases are a match to TRBD1. The V and J ends lost 6 bases and 6 bases, in that order; junction bases with no gene match: 7. The CDR3 is 13 amino acids. CDR1 is SQVTM and CDR2 is ANQGSEA in the germline V gene. The CDR3 protein is CSVSTGEDEKLFF. The CDR3 DNA reads as TGCAGCGTGTCCACAGGGGAGGATGAAAAACTGTTTTTT.

In its sample, this clonotype is medium-sized. V and J are TRBV7-2 and TRBJ1-5, with D tentatively TRBD1 (6 bases). The germline V gene has CDR1 SGHTA and CDR2 FQGNSA. The CDR3 loop spans 16 amino acids. V dropped 1 base and J dropped 4 bases, with 14 bases sitting between them. The CDR3 protein is CASSLEAARGNQPQHF. The CDR3 bases are TGTGCCAGCAGCTTAGAAGCAGCTAGGGGGAATCAGCCCCAGCATTTT.

This clonotype was counted between two and nine times. CDR3 coding DNA: TGTGCCAGTAGTATGGGGCGGACCTATGGCTACACCTTC. Protein sequence: CASSMGRTYGYTF. This chain connects TRBV19 to TRBJ1-2; maybe TRBD1 (5 bases). Germline CDR1 LNHDA, CDR2 SQIVND (reference sequence). The CDR3 is 13 residues long. The V end lost 3 bases, the J end lost 4 bases, and 9 bases lay between the germline ends.

This clonotype was picked up a small number of times. The chain recombines TRBV6-5 with TRBJ1-2; 7 bases map to TRBD1. Looked up from germline, CDR1 is MNHEY and CDR2 is SVGAGI. The CDR3 runs to 14 residues. V gave up 5 bases and J gave up 6 bases; unmatched junction bases: 9. This chain's CDR3 is CASSRGQGVNGYTF. In nucleotides, the CDR3 is TGTGCCAGCAGTCGCGGTCAGGGGGTCAATGGCTACACCTTC.

Ten or more counts support this clonotype. J is TRBJ2-3 and V is TRBV7-8; D is undetermined. Germline CDR1 SGHVS, CDR2 FQNEAQ. The CDR3 sequence is 12 residues long. With 5 bases removed from V and 2 bases from J, the gap between germline ends came to 5 bases. The CDR3 reads CASSPTTDTQYF. In nucleotides, the CDR3 is TGTGCCAGCAGCCCGACCACAGATACGCAGTATTTT.

A remark on this clonotype: The DNA is omitted, as the CDR3 cannot be located on it reliably, and the CDR3 follows TCRdb's listing. The rearrangement links TRBV11-2 to TRBJ2-7; the D call of TRBD1 is as the table states it, not checked on the DNA. Germline V CDR1 and CDR2: SGHAT, FQNNGV. The CDR3 length is 17 residues, termini included. CDR3: CASSLFLSGTVTYEQYF.

Ten or more counts support this clonotype. J is TRBJ2-7 and V is TRBV6-5, with 7 bases aligning to TRBD2. V shed 2 bases and J 6 bases; nucleotides not matched to a gene: 7. The germline V gene encodes CDR1 MNHEY and CDR2 SVGAGI. This CDR3 is built from 14 residues. In nucleotides, the CDR3 is TGTGCCAGCAGTTACGGCGGGAGAAGCAGCGAGCAGTACTTC. Translated: CASSYGGRSSEQYF.

The CDR3 spells CASSSTFRGGYGYTF. The CDR3, as DNA: TGTGCCAGCAGCTCAACCTTCAGGGGGGGCTATGGCTACACCTTC. The V gene is TRBV7-2, the J gene TRBJ1-2; TRBD1 matches 7 bases. J lost 4 bases, V lost 4 bases, and 9 bases had no gene match. The CDR3 has 15 amino acids. Germline CDR1 reads SGHTA; CDR2 reads FQGNSA.

This clonotype was observed a few times. This chain uses TRBV28 with TRBJ2-7; the D gene is possibly TRBD2 (5 bases). CDR1 MDHEN and CDR2 SYDVKM come from the germline V gene. The CDR3 is made up of 14 amino acids. V was clipped by 5 bases and J by 2 bases, with 13 bases between them. The CDR3 DNA reads as TGTGCCAGCAGTCGGCCTCGGGGAGCCTACGAGCAGTACTTC. Translating it yields CASSRPRGAYEQYF.

The CDR3 loop reads CASTLGTGRSPLHF. The CDR3 bases are TGTGCCAGCACCCTCGGGACAGGGAGATCACCCCTCCACTTT. The rearrangement links TRBV12-3 or TRBV12-4 to TRBJ1-6; TRBD1 aligns across 9 bases. The CDR3 extends over 14 amino acids. The J segment lost 10 bases and the V segment lost 7 bases, leaving 8 bases of the junction unmatched.

CDR3 sequence reads: CSATDGTSGSTDTQYF. CDR3 nucleotides: TGCAGTGCCACGGACGGGACTAGCGGAAGCACAGATACGCAGTATTTT. The chain carries TRBV20-1 and TRBJ2-3; TRBD2 agrees at 11 bases. The CDR3 contains 16 residues. In germline, CDR1 is DFQATT, CDR2 SNEGSKA (reference sequence). J lost 0 bases, V lost 6 bases, and 8 bases had no gene match.

The chain joins TRBV9 to TRBJ2-5, with D perhaps assigned TRBD1 or TRBD2 (5 bases each). Germline loops: CDR1 SGDLS, CDR2 YYNGEE. V was cut by 4 bases and J by 6 bases, with 19 bases left in between. The length of the CDR3 is 15 residues. The CDR3 nucleotides read TGTGCCAGCAGCCCAGGGACGGTAGACCTGAAGACCCAGTACTTC. It yields the protein CASSPGTVDLKTQYF.

The CDR3 sequence: CASSQFQLSYNEQFF. CDR3 sequence (DNA): TGTGCCAGCAGCCAGTTTCAGCTTTCCTACAATGAGCAGTTCTTC. The chain links TRBV14 to TRBJ2-1; D gene uncertain. The germline CDR1 and CDR2 sequences are SGHDN and FVKESK. The germline V and J ends were trimmed by 3 bases and 1 base, with 10 bases remaining between them. This CDR3 spans 15 amino acids.

This clonotype appeared many times. The J gene is TRBJ1-1, the V gene TRBV29-1; TRBD1 matches at 7 bases. V was clipped by 5 bases and J by 7 bases; unmatched bases: 7. The CDR3 spans 12 residues. Germline V gives CDR1 SQVTM, CDR2 ANQGSEA. In DNA form, the CDR3 reads TGCAGCGTTCTTTGGGGACAGAATGAAGCTTTCTTT. This gives the protein CSVLWGQNEAFF. The full variable domain, its missing parts supplied by reference TRBV29-1 and TRBJ1-1, is SAVISQKPSRDICQRGTSLTIQCQVDSQVTMMFWYRQQPGQSLTLIATANQGSEATYESGFVIDKFPISRPNLTFSTLTVSNMSPEDSSIYLCSVLWGQNEAFFGQGTRLTVV.

This clonotype was observed a single time. The chain combines TRBV19 with TRBJ2-3; maybe TRBD1 (6 bases). CDR1 and CDR2 from the germline V gene are LNHDA and SQIVND (reference sequence). This CDR3 has 16 residues. V lost 6 bases and J 3 bases, leaving 19 bases between the germline ends. As DNA, the CDR3 is TGTGCCAGTAGAAGACGGGACACCCTAGGTACAGATACGCAGTATTTT. Its translation is CASRRRDTLGTDTQYF.

The table lists this clonotype with many counts. CDR3 sequence reads: CASSQRTTGTGETQYF. CDR3 DNA: TGTGCCAGCAGCCAGAGGACTACCGGGACAGGGGAGACCCAGTACTTC. The J gene is TRBJ2-5, the V gene TRBV3-1, with 9 nucleotides matching TRBD1. The CDR3 has 16 amino acids. The ends lost 3 bases at V and 5 bases at J; junction bases unmatched: 10. Per germline, CDR1 LGHDT and CDR2 YNNKEL (reference sequence).

This clonotype was observed many times. J is TRBJ2-2 and V is TRBV2, with 10 positions matching TRBD2. J gave up 9 bases and V 3 bases, and 7 bases lay outside the gene matches. The CDR3 runs 15 residues. Per the germline V gene, CDR1 is SNHLY and CDR2 is FYNNEI. The CDR3 loop reads CASSDWSGGARELFF. The CDR3 coding sequence is TGTGCCAGCAGTGATTGGAGCGGGGGGGCCCGGGAGCTGTTTTTT.

In this sample, this clonotype turned up a few times. The rearrangement links TRBV20-1 to TRBJ2-3, with 8 positions matching TRBD2. This CDR3 has 16 amino acids. Germline CDR1 and CDR2: DFQATT and SNEGSKA (reference sequence). V trimming: 2 bases; J trimming: 1 base; junction bases outside the gene matches: 8. The CDR3 loop is CSARKVAGGRTDTQYF. In DNA form, the CDR3 reads TGCAGTGCTAGAAAGGTCGCGGGGGGACGCACAGATACGCAGTATTTT.

This clonotype occurred many times. DNA of the CDR3: TGTGCCACCAGCAGAGCCCGGTCCGGTTTGGGACAGTACACAGCGGGTGAAAAACTGTTTTTT. This gives the protein CATSRARSGLGQYTAGEKLFF. This rearrangement joins TRBV15 to TRBJ1-4, with TRBD1 identical over 7 bases. Per germline, CDR1 LNHNV and CDR2 YYDKDF (reference sequence). The CDR3 loop spans 21 amino acids. After removal of 1 base from V and 7 bases from J, the junction contained 24 bases not matched to a gene.

In DNA form, the CDR3 reads TGTGCCAGCAGCGTTAGGGCCCCAGATACGCAGTATTTT. This translates into CASSVRAPDTQYF. The chain is built from TRBV9 and TRBJ2-3; the D is unclear. V was trimmed by 2 bases and J by 4 bases, leaving 8 bases between them. The CDR3 contains 13 residues. CDR1 is SGDLS and CDR2 is YYNGEE in the germline V gene.

This clonotype has a single count. The chain has TRBV7-2 and TRBJ2-7; TRBD2 matches 7 bases. J was trimmed by 4 bases and V by 5 bases; bases with no gene match: 5. The CDR3 consists of 13 residues. Germline-derived CDR1 and CDR2 are SGHTA and FQGNSA. The CDR3 loop reads CASSLGGWYEQYF. The CDR3 DNA is TGTGCCAGCAGCCTGGGGGGGTGGTACGAGCAGTACTTC.

In its sample, this clonotype was seen a few times. This sequence joins TRBV27 and TRBJ2-1; no clear D. The CDR3 has 13 residues. Trimming removed 8 bases at V and 6 bases at J, with 14 bases between. CDR1 is MNHEY and CDR2 is SMNVEV in the germline V gene (reference sequence). The CDR3: CASARSWGNEQFF. In DNA, the CDR3 is TGTGCCAGCGCCCGAAGTTGGGGCAATGAGCAGTTCTTC.

This clonotype is labeled medium-sized (0.01 to 0.1%). The chain has TRBV14 and TRBJ2-5, with 7 bases identical to TRBD1. The CDR3 is 15 amino acids. The V segment lost 3 bases and the J segment 5 bases; nucleotides outside the gene matches: 9. Germline V gives CDR1 SGHDN, CDR2 FVKESK. The CDR3 reads CASSHRTGQHETQYF. As DNA, the CDR3 is TGTGCCAGCAGCCATCGGACAGGTCAGCACGAGACCCAGTACTTC.

This clonotype was counted between two and nine times. The CDR3 reads CASRTSLDEQYF. CDR3 DNA sequence: TGTGCCAGCAGGACTAGCTTGGACGAGCAGTACTTC. This chain uses TRBV6-2 or TRBV6-3 with TRBJ2-7; 7 bases line up with TRBD2. The junction had 4 bases not matched to a gene; V was cut back by 6 bases and J by 5 bases. The germline gives CDR1 MNHEY, CDR2 SVGEGT. The CDR3 extends over 12 amino acids.